The 29 T cell receptor beta chains listed next were all sequenced from one sample in a study of cytomegalovirus exposure and HLA in healthy donors. PCR employed 60 Vbeta and 13 Jbeta primers. Sequenced by immunoSEQ multiplex PCR; TCRdb stores in-frame clones only, minus some. In the table there are roughly 55,000 clones, about three quarters of which are singletons. Sequencing was carried out using PBMCs. The source of these receptors is a female donor in good health and CMV-seronegative.

The genes are TRBV7-2 and TRBJ2-3; 15 nucleotides line up with TRBD2. Germline lookup yields CDR1 SGHTA and CDR2 FQGNSA. The J segment lost 9 bases and the V segment lost 6 bases, leaving 7 bases of the junction unmatched. The CDR3 totals 15 residues. The DNA for the CDR3 is TGTGCCAGCAGTACACAGGGGACTAGCGGGGGGACGCAGTATTTT. It encodes CASSTQGTSGGTQYF.

The J gene is TRBJ2-7, the V gene TRBV4-3; a possible D gene is TRBD2 (6 bases). V was clipped by 1 base and J by 0 bases, with 16 bases between them. This CDR3 is built from 17 residues. The germline V gene encodes CDR1 LGHNA and CDR2 YSLEER. The DNA of the CDR3 is TGCGCCAGCAGCCAAGGCCCGACGGGACTTAGCTCCTACGAGCAGTACTTC. Encoded protein: CASSQGPTGLSSYEQYF.

The CDR3, as DNA: TGTGCCAGCAGCGTCGAGGGAGTCGGCAATCAGCCCCAGCATTTT. Its translation is CASSVEGVGNQPQHF. The chain combines TRBV9 with TRBJ1-5; D remains unclear. This CDR3 contains 15 residues. V was trimmed by 2 bases and J by 2 bases, leaving 11 bases between them. Germline values: CDR1 SGDLS, CDR2 YYNGEE. Complete variable domain (other parts from reference TRBV9 and TRBJ1-5): DSGVTQTPKHLITATGQRVTLRCSPRSGDLSVYWYQQSLDQGLQFLIQYYNGEERAKGNILERFSAQQFPDLHSELNLSSLELGDSALYFCASSVEGVGNQPQHFGDGTRLSIL.

The chain links TRBV7-9 to TRBJ2-7, with 7 bases that match TRBD1. V was clipped by 3 bases and J by 2 bases; unmatched bases: 13. Germline V lookup: CDR1 SEHNR, CDR2 FQNEAQ (reference sequence). This CDR3 is built from 17 residues. As DNA, the CDR3 is TGTGCCAGCAGCTTTACGTTCAGGACAGGTATCCCCTACGAGCAGTACTTC. Translating gives CASSFTFRTGIPYEQYF.

The V gene is TRBV6-6, the J gene TRBJ2-5; 7 bases line up with TRBD1. V lost 3 bases and J lost 10; bases outside the gene matches: 14. The germline CDR1 and CDR2 sequences are MNHNY and SVGAGI (reference sequence). The CDR3 has 15 residues. The CDR3 reads CASSYFGDSTPVQYF. CDR3 DNA sequence: TGTGCCAGCAGTTATTTTGGGGACAGTACACCGGTCCAGTACTTC.

This clone came up once. At one end the junction does not follow the germline gene, possibly because of a read error. The chain carries TRBV19 and TRBJ1-2, with TRBD1 as a possible D gene (6 bases). The CDR3 is 15 amino acids. CDR1 is LNHDA and CDR2 is SQIVND in the germline V gene (reference sequence). This CDR3 reads CASRGQHLNNYVYTF. Here the CDR3 DNA reads TGTGCCAGCCGAGGACAGCACCTAAATAACTATGTCTACACCTTC.

The genes are TRBV2 and TRBJ2-1, with D maybe TRBD2 (6 bases). The V gene's germline CDR1 is SNHLY and CDR2 FYNNEI. Trimming removed 2 bases from V and 5 bases from J, with 13 bases in between. The CDR3 totals 15 residues. Here the CDR3 DNA reads TGTGCCAGCAGTGAAATGGGCGGAGGGAACAATGAGCAGTTCTTC. Encoded protein: CASSEMGGGNNEQFF.

This CDR3 reads CASKTGWLDSPLHF. Written as DNA, the CDR3 is TGTGCCAGCAAGACAGGGTGGTTAGATTCACCCCTCCACTTT. J is TRBJ1-6 and V is TRBV6-7; 7 positions match TRBD1. TRBV6-7 has ORF status, its function being uncertain. The trim removed 7 bases at V and 8 bases at J, leaving 8 bases unmatched. CDR3 length: 14 amino acids.

As DNA, the CDR3 is TGTGCCAGCAGCTTGACTAGCGGGGCCACCTACAATGAGCAGTTCTTC. Protein product: CASSLTSGATYNEQFF. This chain links TRBV7-2 with TRBJ2-1; 11 nucleotides agree with TRBD2. Trimming removed 3 bases from V and 2 bases from J; junction bases left unmatched: 3. The CDR3 loop spans 16 amino acids. Germline loops: CDR1 SGHTA, CDR2 FQGNSA.

V gene TRBV7-9 combines with J gene TRBJ2-5, with 12 bases lining up with TRBD2. J was trimmed by 5 bases and V by 5 bases; bases with no gene match: 18. Germline loops: CDR1 SEHNR, CDR2 FQNEAQ (reference sequence). CDR3 length: 19 residues. CDR3 coding DNA: TGTGCCAGCAGCCCCCTGGGGGTTGGGACTAGCGGGTTCATGGAGACCCAGTACTTC. Protein product: CASSPLGVGTSGFMETQYF.

This clone came up a few times. In nucleotides, the CDR3 is TGTGCCTGGGGACAGGGCCACCCTTTCAATGAGCAGTTCTTC. It translates to CAWGQGHPFNEQFF. The chain employs TRBV30 and TRBJ2-1; the match to TRBD1 covers 8 bases. The CDR3 contains 14 residues. In germline, CDR1 is GTSNPN, CDR2 SVGIG (reference sequence). Germline trimming cut 5 bases from V and 6 bases from J; bases unmatched to any gene: 9.

The CDR3 region has the DNA TGTGCCAGCAGCCCCACCCCCGGGACAGATGGGAGGGAGACCCAGTACTTC. Translating gives CASSPTPGTDGRETQYF. The chain links TRBV11-3 to TRBJ2-5, with D perhaps matching TRBD1 (7 bases). The CDR3 spans 17 residues. Per germline, CDR1 SGHNT and CDR2 YENEEA. With 5 bases removed from V and 5 bases from J, the gap between germline ends came to 24 bases.

This clone was detected only a few times. This sequence joins TRBV28 and TRBJ1-4; D possibly corresponds to TRBD1 (5 bases). Trimming stripped 10 bases from V and 8 bases from J, with 17 bases between. The germline V gene has CDR1 MDHEN and CDR2 SYDVKM. This CDR3 spans 13 amino acids. As DNA, the CDR3 is TGTGCCACCCGGGGGAGCTCATTGGAAAAACTGTTTTTT. This translates into CATRGSSLEKLFF.

The chain combines TRBV4-1 with TRBJ2-4; no clear D. The V gene's germline CDR1 is MGHRA and CDR2 YSYEKL. Trimming took 3 bases from V and 8 from J, leaving 20 bases between them. The CDR3 is made up of 16 amino acids. DNA of the CDR3: TGCGCCAGCAGCCAGGAAATTCCGGTAGCCAAGGACATTCAGTACTTC. It encodes CASSQEIPVAKDIQYF.

Only a few counts were recorded for this clone. The J gene is TRBJ1-4, the V gene TRBV19, with D possibly matching TRBD1 (5 bases). Germline CDR1 reads LNHDA; CDR2 reads SQIVND (reference sequence). The CDR3 is 15 amino acids. V was trimmed by 3 bases and J by 6 bases, leaving 14 bases between them. The CDR3 bases are TGTGCCAGTAGTATCCATGGCAGGGCGGATGAAAAACTGTTTTTT. This gives the protein CASSIHGRADEKLFF.

V gene TRBV19 combines with J gene TRBJ1-3; D is undetermined. Germline loops: CDR1 LNHDA, CDR2 SQIVND (reference sequence). The CDR3 has 16 amino acids. V was clipped by 1 base and J by 0 bases, with 10 bases between them. CDR3 residues: CASSIVAGTSGNTIYF. The CDR3 region has the DNA TGTGCCAGTAGTATAGTCGCGGGAACCTCTGGAAACACCATATATTTT.

As for this clone: The identical CDR3 is also encoded by other nucleotide sequences in the sample. This chain joins TRBV6-5 and TRBJ2-7; D might be TRBD2 (6 bases). Germline assignment: CDR1 MNHEY and CDR2 SVGAGI. There are 15 residues in the CDR3. Deletions cut 0 bases from V and 0 bases from J, with 9 bases between. The CDR3 reads CASSYSGGSSYEQYF. The CDR3 DNA reads as TGTGCCAGCAGTTACTCGGGGGGATCCTCCTACGAGCAGTACTTC.

V and J are TRBV6-6 and TRBJ2-5, with 9 bases fitting TRBD1. In germline, CDR1 is MNHNY, CDR2 SVGAGI (reference sequence). V shed 6 bases, J shed 5 bases, and the junction held 7 bases outside the gene matches. The CDR3 is 14 amino acids. Here the CDR3 DNA reads TGTGCCAGCAGAGCCGGGACAGGGATGGAGACCCAGTACTTC. Translated: CASRAGTGMETQYF.

V and J are TRBV7-8 and TRBJ2-5; D uncertain. The DNA end favors TRBJ2-7, so the J call may be wrong. CDR3 length: 16 residues. The germline CDR1 and CDR2 sequences are SGHVS and FQNEAQ. CDR3 residues: CASSLSYGPTAYEQYF. The CDR3 coding sequence is TGTGCCAGCAGCTTATCCTATGGGCCTACGGCCTACGAGCAGTACTTC.

The gene calls are TRBV19 and TRBJ1-1; D may be TRBD1 (5 bases). Germline CDR1 and CDR2: LNHDA and SQIVND (reference sequence). The CDR3 consists of 13 residues. Trimming removed 4 bases from V and 2 bases from J, with 8 bases in between. CDR3 bases: TGTGCCAGTAGTACGGGACTTAACACTGAAGCTTTCTTT. Encoded protein: CASSTGLNTEAFF.

This chain connects TRBV7-6 to TRBJ2-7, with 8 bases aligning to TRBD1. J gave up 2 bases and V 2 bases, and 8 bases lay outside the gene matches. This CDR3 is 16 amino acids long. The V gene's germline CDR1 is SGHVS and CDR2 FNYEAQ. The CDR3 spells CASSLTGTGRTYEQYF. The CDR3 nucleotides read TGTGCCAGCAGCTTAACCGGGACAGGCCGGACCTACGAGCAGTACTTC.

This chain links TRBV6-5 with TRBJ2-3; the D gene is possibly TRBD2 (6 bases). Germline V lookup: CDR1 MNHEY, CDR2 SVGAGI. Trimming shortened V by 2 bases and J by 5 bases, and 14 bases separated the two germline ends. This CDR3 region has 15 residues. CDR3 loop: CASSYRGSPIDTQYF. The CDR3 DNA is TGTGCCAGCAGTTACCGGGGGAGTCCCATAGATACGCAGTATTTT.

The chain recombines TRBV10-1 with TRBJ2-5, with D maybe TRBD2 (5 bases). The J call is doubtful: the DNA matches TRBJ2-7 better. There are 15 residues in the CDR3. Germline CDR1 reads WNHNN; CDR2 reads SYGVQD (reference sequence). CDR3 nucleotides: TGCGCCAGCAGTGAGGGAGGACGGATTCCGTACGAGCAGTACTTC. As protein: CASSEGGRIPYEQYF.

This clone was counted only a few times. This chain connects TRBV7-9 to TRBJ1-1; a weak D match, TRBD1 (6 bases). V lost 3 bases and J 3 bases, leaving 11 bases between the germline ends. Germline lookup yields CDR1 SEHNR and CDR2 FQNEAQ (reference sequence). The CDR3 spans 14 residues. In DNA, the CDR3 is TGTGCCAGCAGCTTCGCTGGACAGTACACTGAAGCTTTCTTT. Amino acids: CASSFAGQYTEAFF.

This clone was detected only a few times. The chain links TRBV5-1 to TRBJ1-6, with D uncertain. In germline, CDR1 is SGHRS, CDR2 YFSETQ. The V gene lost 0 bases and the J gene lost 9 bases, with 4 bases spanning the gap. The CDR3 has 12 residues. The CDR3 nucleotides read TGCGCCAGCAGCTTGGAGAGTTCACCCCTCCACTTT. Protein product: CASSLESSPLHF.

CDR3 nucleotide sequence: TGTGCCAGCAGGAGGGAAGAAACCCACAATGAGCAGTTCTTC. This encodes CASRREETHNEQFF. J is TRBJ2-1 and V is TRBV4-2; a weak D match, TRBD2 (5 bases). The CDR3 contains 14 residues. CDR1 LGHNA and CDR2 YNFKEQ come from the germline V gene. V lost 6 bases to trimming and J lost 5 bases, with 14 bases between them.

The chain links TRBV27 to TRBJ2-3; 9 bases are a match to TRBD2. With 3 bases clipped from V and 2 bases from J, the junction kept 9 bases outside the gene matches. The CDR3 runs to 17 residues. In germline, CDR1 is MNHEY, CDR2 SMNVEV (reference sequence). CDR3 residues: CASSFSAGLATTDTQYF. In nucleotides, the CDR3 is TGTGCCAGCAGTTTCTCCGCCGGACTAGCGACCACAGATACGCAGTATTTT.

J is TRBJ2-5 and V is TRBV7-8, with 8 bases fitting TRBD1. The CDR3 consists of 14 residues. CDR1 is SGHVS and CDR2 is FQNEAQ in the germline V gene. The V segment lost 5 bases and the J segment 3 bases; nucleotides outside the gene matches: 5. The CDR3 DNA reads TGTGCCAGCAGCCTAGAGACAGGGGAAGAGACCCAGTACTTC. It encodes CASSLETGEETQYF.

The rearrangement joins TRBV19 to TRBJ2-1, with TRBD2 matching over 13 bases. Trimming took 6 bases from V and 8 from J; bases not matched to a gene: 13. CDR1 and CDR2 from the germline V gene are LNHDA and SQIVND (reference sequence). This CDR3 is built from 17 residues. In DNA form, the CDR3 reads TGTGCCAGTAGAGATAGGGGACTAGCGGGGCCTAGGGATGAGCAGTTCTTC. This sequence encodes CASRDRGLAGPRDEQFF.